The next 9 T cell receptor beta chains were all read from a single sample in a study of blood T cell repertoires in COVID-19. The data were produced by immunoSEQ multiplex PCR, yet TCRdb's version contains in-frame clones alone and is incomplete. This repertoire shows approximately 310,000 clones, around 86% found once; its top ten account for 1%. The sequenced sample consisted of peripheral blood. These receptors were collected from a man between 45 and 60 years old with active or convalescent COVID-19.

The V and J genes are TRBV28 and TRBJ1-5, with 8 bases aligning to TRBD1. The ends lost 5 bases at V and 3 bases at J; junction bases unmatched: 6. The length of the CDR3 is 15 residues. Germline V gene data show CDR1 as MDHEN and CDR2 as SYDVKM. The CDR3 reads CASSDTGGSNQPQHF. The CDR3 DNA reads as TGTGCCAGCAGTGACACAGGGGGATCCAATCAGCCCCAGCATTTT. Using reference TRBV28 and TRBJ1-5 for the parts outside the CDR3, the full variable domain is DVKVTQSSRYLVKRTGEKVFLECVQDMDHENMFWYRQDPGLGLRLIYFSYDVKMKEKGDIPEGYSVSREKKERFSLILESASTNQTSMYLCASSDTGGSNQPQHFGDGTRLSIL.

This clone appeared a single time. This sample includes further DNA sequences coding for the same CDR3. The chain employs TRBV7-2 and TRBJ2-7, with TRBD1 matching 9 bases. This CDR3 comprises 15 residues. The germline gives CDR1 SGHTA, CDR2 FQGNSA. J gave up 3 bases and V 5 bases, and 8 bases lay outside the gene matches. The CDR3 sequence is CASSRTGEGGYEQYF. CDR3 nucleotide sequence: TGTGCCAGCAGCCGGACAGGGGAGGGGGGCTACGAGCAGTACTTC.

J is TRBJ1-6 and V is TRBV2; no definite D call. The CDR3 consists of 16 residues. The germline CDR1 and CDR2 sequences are SNHLY and FYNNEI. The V end was cut by 6 bases, the J end by 7 bases, with 19 bases between. The CDR3 DNA reads as TGTGCCAGCAGAAGAAAGTGGGTCACGGAGAATTCACCCCTCCACTTT. Translation: CASRRKWVTENSPLHF. The whole variable domain, remainder taken from reference TRBV2 and TRBJ1-6, is EPEVTQTPSHQVTQMGQEVILRCVPISNHLYFYWYRQILGQKVEFLVSFYNNEISEKSEIFDDQFSVERPDGSNFTLKIRSTKLEDSAMYFCASRRKWVTENSPLHFGNGTRLTVT.

The rearrangement links TRBV12-3 or TRBV12-4 to TRBJ1-6, with 7 bases aligning to TRBD1. The J segment lost 12 bases and the V segment lost 4 bases, leaving 6 bases of the junction unmatched. The CDR3 has 13 residues. As DNA, the CDR3 is TGTGCCAGCAGTTGGGACAGAGAAAGACCCCTCCACTTT. Translated, it gives CASSWDRERPLHF.

As DNA, the CDR3 is TGTGCCATCAGTGAGGGGCCCCAAGAGACCCAGTACTTC. Amino acid sequence: CAISEGPQETQYF. The chain uses TRBV10-3 and TRBJ2-5, with no clear D. The germline V gene has CDR1 ENHRY and CDR2 SYGVKD. The ends were cut back, 2 bases at V and 1 base at J, with 5 bases in the middle. The CDR3 consists of 13 residues.

This chain links TRBV28 with TRBJ2-7, with a weak D call TRBD2 (6 bases). The germline V gene has CDR1 MDHEN and CDR2 SYDVKM. The CDR3 runs to 16 residues. Trimming stripped 3 bases from V and 0 bases from J, with 15 bases between. CDR3 sequence reads: CASSFPHSGSSYEQYF. The CDR3 bases are TGTGCCAGCAGTTTCCCCCATAGCGGAAGCTCCTACGAGCAGTACTTC.

This clone was seen just once. This chain joins TRBV19 and TRBJ2-3, with 8 bases lining up with TRBD1. The V gene's germline CDR1 is LNHDA and CDR2 SQIVND (reference sequence). The CDR3 contains 15 residues. With V trimmed by 7 bases and J by 6 bases, 12 bases remained unmatched. CDR3 residues: CASNSRGLKVDTQYF. In nucleotides, the CDR3 is TGTGCCAGTAACTCCAGGGGGCTAAAGGTGGATACGCAGTATTTT.

The rearrangement joins TRBV2 to TRBJ2-2; D gene ambiguous. Trimming pared 9 bases from V and 6 bases from J, leaving 8 bases between. CDR3 size: 11 residues. Per germline, CDR1 SNHLY and CDR2 FYNNEI. The CDR3 DNA is TGTGCCAGTTCGGTCGCCGGGGAGCTGTTTTTT. Translating it yields CASSVAGELFF.

CDR3 nucleotides: TGTGCCAGCAGCTTAGAGACAGCCCGGCGTGAAAAACTGTTTTTT. It translates to CASSLETARREKLFF. The rearrangement links TRBV11-2 to TRBJ1-4, with TRBD1 as a possible D gene (5 bases). CDR3 length: 15 residues. V was clipped by 0 bases and J by 7 bases, with 12 bases between them. Germline V CDR1 and CDR2: SGHAT, FQNNGV.